This paragraph covers one T cell receptor (beta chain) sequence. Its antigen is unidentified. Germline lookup yields CDR1 SEHNR and CDR2 FQNEAQ (reference sequence). Trimming stripped 9 bases from V and 5 bases from J, with 17 bases between. The CDR3 length is 13 residues. The data derive from a study of T cells in localized non-small cell lung cancer. Findings of the study overall: Blood T cell density predicted longer survival; adjacent-lung clonality, shorter. It remains possible that heterogeneity exists, since only one tumor region was sequenced. A median around 55 of the top 100 tumor clones appeared in adjacent lung.

Measured with immunoSEQ multiplex PCR; TCRdb has only the in-frame clones, and not every one. The sample contains approximately 100,000 clones, approximately 91% of which appear only once. The chain recombines TRBV7-9 with TRBJ2-7; D tentatively reads TRBD1 or TRBD2 (6 bases each). This material consisted of PBMCs, taken before any cancer treatment. This TCR derives from a woman aged 35 to 69 with stage II squamous cell lung carcinoma. CDR3 region: CASGVGGSDEQYF. DNA for the CDR3: TGTGCCAGTGGGGTGGGGGGCAGCGACGAGCAGTACTTC.